A single TCR beta chain is shown here with its context. Its specificity is unknown. Germline values: CDR1 SNHLY, CDR2 FYNNEI. The CDR3 extends over 13 amino acids. V was clipped by 4 bases and J by 5 bases, with 11 bases between them. This record belongs to a study of identifying expanded T cells in peripheral blood. No infections or other immune events were documented during collection. Study results and caveats: Differentially abundant clones: about 1.2 between replicates, just under 17 at two to three weeks, 19 to 20 at four. Across healthy donors, higher total template counts meant significantly greater approximately 2-week count variance.

Measured with immunoSEQ multiplex PCR; TCRdb has only the in-frame clones, and not every one. The sample contains just over 90,000 clones, more than 70% of which appear only once. This TCR was recovered from a person aged 18 to 70 in good health. What was sequenced was blood. The chain recombines TRBV2 with TRBJ2-5, with D unresolved. The CDR3 coding sequence is TGTGCCAGCAGTGTACGTCTAACGGAGACCCAGTACTTC. Amino acid sequence: CASSVRLTETQYF.